This T cell receptor (beta chain) was retrieved from a study of T-cell memory formation after mild COVID-19. Study conclusions and caveats: Pre-infection memory contained some responding clones, which suggested that cross-reactive memory had joined. CD8+ contracting clones occupied EMRA, while CD4+ ones occupied mainly CM and EM.

Employing constant-segment primers, 5'RACE generated TCR alpha and TCR beta cDNA libraries bearing sample barcodes and UMIs. TCRdb ran MiXCR on the 5' RACE reads and lists one entry per CDR3 protein. This sample has roughly 610,000 distinct CDR3 sequences, with around a sixth found just once. This clonotype has a count of ten or more. What it recognizes is unknown. The source is an adult woman who had mild COVID-19 (a few samples of this study predate the infection). Cell type and time point are not known. The specimen was PBMCs or a T cell subset sorted from them (not recorded which).

The CDR3 reads CASSLGVAGTGGYTF. For the CDR3, the DNA is TGTGCCAGCAGTTTAGGGGTGGCAGGGACTGGCGGCTACACCTTC. This chain connects TRBV12-3 or TRBV12-4 to TRBJ1-2, with D possibly being TRBD1 (5 bases). V lost 1 base, J lost 8 bases, and 17 bases lay in between. The CDR3 runs 15 residues.